Reported below is one TCR beta chain. This sample was included in a study of CD8+ T cells in alopecia areata. Study information: Tofacitinib was given for 6 to 18 months, then stopped for 6 months.

Extracted RNA was reverse transcribed into cDNA, the sequencing template. Method: immunoSEQ multiplex PCR; TCRdb's copy keeps in-frame clones and lacks some. The sample records 120,000 to 150,000 clones, around 83% being singletons. The treatment denotes: oral pan-JAK inhibitor, 5-10 mg twice daily. Sequences were derived from CD8+ T cells sorted from blood, sampled at week 4, from a patient treated with tofacitinib. The TCR sequence derives from a human donor with alopecia areata.

The DNA of the CDR3 is TGCGCCAGCAGCTTGCCGATAAAGGGACTTGCCTACCGCGCTTTCTTT. It yields the protein CASSLPIKGLAYRAFF. The gene calls are TRBV5-1 and TRBJ1-1; D is possibly TRBD1 (5 bases). Germline lookup yields CDR1 SGHRS and CDR2 YFSETQ. The ends were cut back, 1 base at V and 11 bases at J, with 24 bases in the middle. The CDR3 has 16 amino acids.